These 28 T cell receptor beta chains came from one sample sequenced in a study of T cells in Graves' hyperthyroidism and ophthalmopathy. TCR beta CDR3 regions were amplified from RNA transcripts. In the first-round RT-PCR of the TCR CDR3, the HTBI primer set was used. TCRdb analysed the multiplex PCR reads with MiXCR anew, one entry per CDR3 protein. The repertoire holds about 380,000 distinct CDR3 sequences, with approximately 17% as singletons. Sequenced sample: blood. The origin of the receptors is a man aged 18 to 35 with Graves' ophthalmopathy.

This clonotype was seen repeatedly, ten times or more. The chain uses TRBV7-8 and TRBJ1-4; 7 bases match TRBD1. J was trimmed by 10 bases and V by 5 bases; bases with no gene match: 13. This CDR3 is built from 15 residues. In germline, CDR1 is SGHVS, CDR2 FQNEAQ. The chain's CDR3 is CASSPRRQGNGKLFF. CDR3 bases: TGTGCCAGCAGCCCGAGGAGACAGGGAAACGGAAAACTGTTTTTT.

The sample holds a few counts of this clonotype. The chain carries TRBV12-3 or TRBV12-4 and TRBJ2-5; tentatively, D is TRBD2 (5 bases). The CDR3 contains 15 residues. The V gene lost 5 bases and the J gene lost 1 base, with 14 bases spanning the gap. The CDR3 nucleotides are TGTGCCAGCAGTCATACCGCGGGCCTCCAAGAGACCCAGTACTTC. Protein sequence: CASSHTAGLQETQYF.

Regarding this clonotype: With a much larger clone just one base away, this may be a read error. The chain links TRBV7-9 to TRBJ2-3, with a tentative D call TRBD1 (5 bases). The CDR3 totals 13 residues. Germline CDR1 SEHNR, CDR2 FQNEAQ (reference sequence). The CDR3 region is CASSLAGEDTQCF. The CDR3 DNA follows: TGTGCCAGCAGCTTAGCAGGGGAAGATACGCAGTGTTTT.

Many counts were recorded for this clonotype. V and J are TRBV7-2 and TRBJ2-7; D uncertain. The ends were cut back, 1 base at V and 3 bases at J, with 19 bases in the middle. The CDR3 extends over 17 amino acids. From germline, CDR1 is SGHTA and CDR2 FQGNSA. The CDR3 spells CASSLGGFQSRIYEQYF. The CDR3 DNA is TGTGCCAGCAGCTTAGGAGGTTTCCAGTCTCGGATCTACGAGCAGTACTTC. The full variable domain, its missing parts supplied by reference TRBV7-2 and TRBJ2-7, is GAGVSQSPSNKVTEKGKDVELRCDPISGHTALYWYRQSLGQGLEFLIYFQGNSAPDKSGLPSDRFSAERTGGSVSTLTIQRTQQEDSAVYLCASSLGGFQSRIYEQYFGPGTRLTVT.

This chain joins TRBV3-1 and TRBJ2-7; no firm D call. Germline V gives CDR1 LGHDT, CDR2 YNNKEL (reference sequence). Trimming removed 4 bases at V and 2 bases at J, with 12 bases between. The CDR3 extends over 14 amino acids. As DNA, the CDR3 is TGTGCCAGCAGCCTAGGACGTAAGACCTACGAGCAGTACTTC. It translates to CASSLGRKTYEQYF.

Many counts were recorded for this clonotype. The chain combines TRBV3-1 with TRBJ1-2; unclear D gene. The CDR3 loop spans 15 amino acids. CDR1 and CDR2 from the germline V gene are LGHDT and YNNKEL (reference sequence). Trimming took 4 bases from V and 2 from J, leaving 14 bases between them. Written as DNA, the CDR3 is TGTGCCAGCAGCCCCACCGGAGGCTCAAACTATGGCTACACCTTC. It specifies CASSPTGGSNYGYTF.

The chain employs TRBV6-1 and TRBJ2-7, with 9 nucleotides matching TRBD1. J was trimmed by 3 bases and V by 7 bases; bases with no gene match: 10. Germline V gives CDR1 MNHNS, CDR2 SASEGT. The CDR3 is 15 amino acids. DNA of the CDR3: TGTGCCAGCAAAACTCAACGGGGACAGGGCTACGAGCAGTACTTC. Protein sequence: CASKTQRGQGYEQYF.

This clonotype has at least ten counts. This rearrangement joins TRBV4-1 to TRBJ1-2; possibly TRBD1 for D (6 bases). V lost 1 base, J lost 7 bases, and 13 bases lay in between. The length of the CDR3 is 14 residues. The germline V gene encodes CDR1 MGHRA and CDR2 YSYEKL. The CDR3 DNA is TGCGCCAGCAGCCAAGCCCCGGACAGAGCTGGCTACACCTTC. Translated: CASSQAPDRAGYTF.

The chain recombines TRBV7-2 with TRBJ2-3; D possibly matches TRBD1 or TRBD2 (5 bases each). In germline, CDR1 is SGHTA, CDR2 FQGNSA. Trimming stripped 4 bases from V and 3 bases from J, with 11 bases between. CDR3 length equals 14 residues. CDR3 nucleotides: TGTGCCAGCAGCTCTTGGGACCGGACAGATACGCAGTATTTT. Translated: CASSSWDRTDTQYF.

CDR3 loop: CASSLGAYNSPLHF. The CDR3 coding sequence is TGTGCCAGCAGCTTGGGGGCGTATAATTCACCCCTCCACTTT. V and J are TRBV7-9 and TRBJ1-6; perhaps TRBD1 as D (6 bases). V was trimmed by 3 bases and J by 4 bases, leaving 7 bases between them. CDR1 is SEHNR and CDR2 is FQNEAQ in the germline V gene (reference sequence). This CDR3 contains 14 residues.

This clonotype has ten or more counts. This chain connects TRBV7-3 to TRBJ2-2, with D maybe TRBD2 (6 bases). Germline V lookup: CDR1 SGHTA, CDR2 FQGTGA. This CDR3 spans 15 amino acids. V was trimmed by 1 base and J by 3 bases, leaving 9 bases between them. The CDR3 sequence is CASSLSGAYTGELFF. Here the CDR3 DNA reads TGTGCCAGCAGCTTAAGCGGGGCGTACACCGGGGAGCTGTTTTTT.

This clonotype was detected a few times. The V call is TRBV18, the J call TRBJ2-5; TRBD2 agrees at 11 bases. With V trimmed by 1 base and J by 2 bases, 6 bases remained unmatched. In germline, CDR1 is KGHSH, CDR2 LQKENI. This CDR3 has 17 amino acids. The CDR3 coding sequence is TGTGCCAGCTCACCACGTACTAGCGGGGGCTATCAAGAGACCCAGTACTTC. Its protein product is CASSPRTSGGYQETQYF.

In its sample, this clonotype was seen many times. This chain uses TRBV12-3 or TRBV12-4 with TRBJ1-2, with D unclear. V was pared by 9 bases and J by 7 bases, with 12 bases between. This CDR3 is 11 amino acids long. The CDR3: CASRLGFGYTF. CDR3 in DNA: TGTGCCAGTCGTCTGGGGTTTGGCTACACCTTC.

The CDR3 DNA follows: TGTGCCAGCAGCCAAAAGGCTAGCGGGGGGTGGCAAGAGACCCAGTACTTC. Residues: CASSQKASGGWQETQYF. The chain carries TRBV3-1 and TRBJ2-5; the match to TRBD2 covers 11 bases. V was pared by 2 bases and J by 2 bases, with 7 bases of the junction left unmatched. Germline V lookup: CDR1 LGHDT, CDR2 YNNKEL (reference sequence). This CDR3 contains 17 residues.

This clonotype was recorded at least ten times. This sequence joins TRBV28 and TRBJ1-2, with 7 nucleotides matching TRBD1. Germline V gene lookup returns CDR1 MDHEN and CDR2 SYDVKM. The CDR3 is made up of 13 amino acids. V was pared by 11 bases and J by 4 bases, with 10 bases of the junction left unmatched. The CDR3 region is CAAGGDRAYGYTF. The CDR3 nucleotides read TGTGCCGCCGGGGGCGACAGGGCCTATGGCTACACCTTC.

The sample holds many counts of this clonotype. This chain joins TRBV5-1 and TRBJ2-1; D unclear. Between the trimmed V and J ends, which lost 0 bases and 4 bases, there was a span of 11 bases. The CDR3 is made up of 15 amino acids. Germline V gives CDR1 SGHRS, CDR2 YFSETQ. The CDR3 nucleotides are TGCGCCAGCAGCTTGGCGGCAGTTACTTACAATGAGCAGTTCTTC. As protein: CASSLAAVTYNEQFF.

The rearrangement joins TRBV15 to TRBJ2-7, with D perhaps TRBD1 (6 bases). Trimming removed 5 bases at V and 2 bases at J, with 16 bases between. Germline V gene lookup returns CDR1 LNHNV and CDR2 YYDKDF (reference sequence). This CDR3 has 15 amino acids. The DNA of the CDR3 is TGTGCCACCAGCGGCCCCTCGGACAGCCCCTACGAGCAGTACTTC. This sequence encodes CATSGPSDSPYEQYF. The complete variable domain, with remaining parts taken from reference TRBV15 and TRBJ2-7, reads DAMVIQNPRYQVTQFGKPVTLSCSQTLNHNVMYWYQQKSSQAPKLLFHYYDKDFNNEADTPDNFQSRRPNTSFCFLDIRSPGLGDTAMYLCATSGPSDSPYEQYFGPGTRLTVT.

This chain joins TRBV10-3 and TRBJ2-3; 8 bases line up with TRBD2. Germline assignment: CDR1 ENHRY and CDR2 SYGVKD. The CDR3 is made up of 15 amino acids. J gave up 1 base and V 6 bases, and 6 bases lay outside the gene matches. CDR3 sequence reads: CAIRDGAGGTDTQYF. The CDR3 DNA reads as TGTGCCATCAGGGATGGAGCGGGGGGCACAGATACGCAGTATTTT.

This clonotype was recorded at least ten times. V usage is TRBV6-1 and J usage is TRBJ1-2; D possibly corresponds to TRBD1 (5 bases). The V gene lost 2 bases and the J gene lost 5 bases, with 6 bases spanning the gap. The CDR3 runs 12 residues. Looked up from germline, CDR1 is MNHNS and CDR2 is SASEGT. DNA for the CDR3: TGTGCCAGCAGTGAACCAGGGTATGGCTACACCTTC. Residues: CASSEPGYGYTF.

This clonotype was detected ten times or more. This rearrangement joins TRBV27 to TRBJ1-5; 7 positions agree with TRBD1. Germline lookup yields CDR1 MNHEY and CDR2 SMNVEV (reference sequence). J was trimmed by 8 bases and V by 5 bases; bases with no gene match: 9. The CDR3 runs to 14 residues. Here the CDR3 DNA reads TGTGCCAGCAGTCCGACAGGGCCGACAAAGCCCCAGCATTTT. This translates into CASSPTGPTKPQHF.

The chain has TRBV27 and TRBJ1-4; D uncertain. V was pared by 6 bases and J by 7 bases, with 12 bases between. Germline V gene lookup returns CDR1 MNHEY and CDR2 SMNVEV (reference sequence). The CDR3 runs to 13 residues. The CDR3 coding sequence is TGTGCCAGCAGCCGCAGCGGCCCTGAAAAACTGTTTTTT. Translation gives CASSRSGPEKLFF.

In its sample, this clonotype was seen many times. The genes are TRBV11-1 and TRBJ2-2; D possibly corresponds to TRBD2 (6 bases). The ends were cut back, 1 base at V and 2 bases at J, with 11 bases in the middle. The germline V gene encodes CDR1 SGHAT and CDR2 FQDESV (reference sequence). The CDR3 has 16 residues. The CDR3 reads CASSLGGGVNTGELFF. The CDR3 coding sequence is TGTGCCAGCAGCTTAGGTGGCGGGGTCAACACCGGGGAGCTGTTTTTT.

The chain carries TRBV10-3 and TRBJ1-2; D call uncertain. Trimming cost V 10 bases and J 7 bases, with 16 bases left between them. There are 12 residues in the CDR3. CDR1 is ENHRY and CDR2 is SYGVKD in the germline V gene. Written as DNA, the CDR3 is TGTGCCAGTAAGCTAACCCAGAGTGGCTACACCTTC. It encodes CASKLTQSGYTF.

Concerning this clonotype itself: A read error may produce the germline difference seen at one junction end. The chain recombines TRBV5-1 with TRBJ1-1; no firm D call. The CDR3 extends over 13 amino acids. Germline V gives CDR1 SGHRS, CDR2 YFSETQ. This CDR3 reads CASSLRLNSEAFF. Written as DNA, the CDR3 is TGCGCCAGCAGCCTTCGGTTGAACTCTGAAGCTTTCTTT.

A few counts support this clonotype. The chain carries TRBV24-1 and TRBJ2-5; D perhaps matches TRBD2 (5 bases). The germline V gene has CDR1 KGHDR and CDR2 SFDVKD. V dropped 8 bases and J dropped 5 bases, with 17 bases sitting between them. This CDR3 is built from 14 residues. As DNA, the CDR3 is TGTGCCACCACCGTACGGGGATTCATGGAGACCCAGTACTTC. Residues: CATTVRGFMETQYF.

The V call is TRBV14, the J call TRBJ1-2, with D perhaps TRBD1 (5 bases). CDR3 size: 16 residues. In germline, CDR1 is SGHDN, CDR2 FVKESK. With 3 bases removed from V and 5 bases from J, the gap between germline ends came to 19 bases. This CDR3 reads CASSHESTGTRYGYTF. The DNA of the CDR3 is TGTGCCAGCAGCCATGAATCTACCGGGACCCGATATGGCTACACCTTC.

This clonotype was detected many times. The chain carries TRBV5-1 and TRBJ2-1, with 9 bases lining up with TRBD2. This CDR3 has 13 residues. The germline gives CDR1 SGHRS, CDR2 YFSETQ. Trimming removed 7 bases from V and 6 bases from J; junction bases left unmatched: 5. In DNA, the CDR3 is TGCGCCAGCGGTAGCGGGGGAAGCAATGAGCAGTTCTTC. It translates to CASGSGGSNEQFF.

This clonotype was counted ten times or more. The V gene is TRBV12-3 or TRBV12-4, the J gene TRBJ2-4; TRBD2 matches 12 bases. After removal of 3 bases from V and 6 bases from J, the junction contained 3 bases not matched to a gene. The CDR3 is 15 residues long. The CDR3 protein is CASSLTSGGRNIQYF. As DNA, the CDR3 is TGTGCCAGCAGTTTGACTAGCGGGGGCCGAAACATTCAGTACTTC.